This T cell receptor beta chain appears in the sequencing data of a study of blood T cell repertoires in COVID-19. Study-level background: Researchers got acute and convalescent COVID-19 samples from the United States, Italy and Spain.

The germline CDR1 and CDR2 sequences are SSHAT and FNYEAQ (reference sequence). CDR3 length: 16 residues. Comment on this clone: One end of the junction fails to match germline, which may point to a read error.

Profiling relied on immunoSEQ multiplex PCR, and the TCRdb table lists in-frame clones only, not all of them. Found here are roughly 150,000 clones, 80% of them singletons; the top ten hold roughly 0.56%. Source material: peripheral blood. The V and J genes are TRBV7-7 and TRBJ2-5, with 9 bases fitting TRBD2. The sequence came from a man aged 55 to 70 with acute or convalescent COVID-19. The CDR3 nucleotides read TGTGCTAGCAGCTTAGGGGTAGCGGGAGTTAGAGAGACCCAGTACTTC. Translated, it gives CASSLGVAGVRETQYF.